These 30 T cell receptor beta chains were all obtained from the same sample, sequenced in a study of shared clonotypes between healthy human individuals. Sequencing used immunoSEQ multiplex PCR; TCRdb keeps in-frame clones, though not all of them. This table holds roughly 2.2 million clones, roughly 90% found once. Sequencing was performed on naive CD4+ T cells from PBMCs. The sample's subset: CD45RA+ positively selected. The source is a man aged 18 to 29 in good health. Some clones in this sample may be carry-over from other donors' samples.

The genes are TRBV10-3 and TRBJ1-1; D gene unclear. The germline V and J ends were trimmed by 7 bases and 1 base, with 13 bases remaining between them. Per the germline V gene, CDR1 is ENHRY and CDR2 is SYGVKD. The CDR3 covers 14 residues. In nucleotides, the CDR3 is TGTGCCATCACAGTTGGGTGGGCGAACACTGAAGCTTTCTTT. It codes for CAITVGWANTEAFF.

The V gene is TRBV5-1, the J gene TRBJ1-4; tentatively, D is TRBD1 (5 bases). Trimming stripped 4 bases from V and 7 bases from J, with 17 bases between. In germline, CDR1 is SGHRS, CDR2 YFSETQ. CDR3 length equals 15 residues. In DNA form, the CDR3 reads TGCGCCAGCAGCCCAAATCCCGGGGCGGGTGAAAAACTGTTTTTT. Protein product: CASSPNPGAGEKLFF.

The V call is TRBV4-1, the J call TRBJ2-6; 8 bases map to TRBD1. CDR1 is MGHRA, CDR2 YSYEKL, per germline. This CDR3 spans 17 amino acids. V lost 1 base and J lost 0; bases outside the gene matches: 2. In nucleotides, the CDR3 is TGCGCCAGCAGCCAAGGGGACAGGAGCTCTGGGGCCAACGTCCTGACTTTC. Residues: CASSQGDRSSGANVLTF.

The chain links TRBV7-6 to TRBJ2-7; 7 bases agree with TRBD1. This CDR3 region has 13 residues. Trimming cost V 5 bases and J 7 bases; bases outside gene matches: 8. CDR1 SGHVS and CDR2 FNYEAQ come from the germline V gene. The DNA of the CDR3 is TGTGCCAGCAGCCCGGGACAGCTCATGGAGCAGTACTTC. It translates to CASSPGQLMEQYF.

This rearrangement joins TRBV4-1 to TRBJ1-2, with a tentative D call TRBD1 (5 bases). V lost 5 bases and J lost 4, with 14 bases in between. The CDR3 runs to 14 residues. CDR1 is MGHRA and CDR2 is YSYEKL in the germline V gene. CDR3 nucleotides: TGCGCCAGCAGCTCTTCGGCAGGGAGCTATGGCTACACCTTC. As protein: CASSSSAGSYGYTF.

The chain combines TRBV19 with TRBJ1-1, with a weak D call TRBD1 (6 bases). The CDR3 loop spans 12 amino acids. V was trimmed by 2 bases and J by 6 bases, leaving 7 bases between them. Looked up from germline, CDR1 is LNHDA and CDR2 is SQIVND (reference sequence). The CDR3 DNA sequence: TGTGCCAGTAGTATACGACAGGCTGAAGCTTTCTTT. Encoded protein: CASSIRQAEAFF. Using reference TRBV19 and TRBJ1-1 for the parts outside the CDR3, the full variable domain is DGGITQSPKYLFRKEGQNVTLSCEQNLNHDAMYWYRQDPGQGLRLIYYSQIVNDFQKGDIAEGYSVSREKKESFPLTVTSAQKNPTAFYLCASSIRQAEAFFGQGTRLTVV.

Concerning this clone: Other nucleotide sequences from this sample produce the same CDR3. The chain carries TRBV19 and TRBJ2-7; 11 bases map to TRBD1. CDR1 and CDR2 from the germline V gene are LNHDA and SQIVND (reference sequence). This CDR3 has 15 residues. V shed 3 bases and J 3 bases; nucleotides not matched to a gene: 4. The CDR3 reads CASSISGTGGYEQYF. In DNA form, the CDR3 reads TGTGCCAGTAGTATTTCAGGGACAGGGGGCTACGAGCAGTACTTC.

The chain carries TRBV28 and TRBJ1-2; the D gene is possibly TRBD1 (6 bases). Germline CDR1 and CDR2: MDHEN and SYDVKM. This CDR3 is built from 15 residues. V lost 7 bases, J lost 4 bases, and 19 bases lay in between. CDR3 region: CASMGRGPITYGYTF. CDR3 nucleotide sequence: TGTGCCAGCATGGGCAGGGGCCCTATAACCTATGGCTACACCTTC.

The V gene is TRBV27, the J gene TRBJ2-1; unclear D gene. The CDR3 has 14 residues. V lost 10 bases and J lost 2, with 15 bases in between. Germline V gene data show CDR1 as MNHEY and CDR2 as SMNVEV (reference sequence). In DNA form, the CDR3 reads TGTGCCACGCGACGCAGCGAGACCTACAATGAGCAGTTCTTC. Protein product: CATRRSETYNEQFF.

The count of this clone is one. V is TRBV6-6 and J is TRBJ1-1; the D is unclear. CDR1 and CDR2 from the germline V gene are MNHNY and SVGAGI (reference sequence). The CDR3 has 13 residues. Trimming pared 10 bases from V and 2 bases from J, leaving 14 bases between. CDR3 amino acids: CATLSRGNTEAFF. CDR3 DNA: TGTGCCACCTTATCTCGAGGTAACACTGAAGCTTTCTTT.

The CDR3: CSVDLGTGNTGELFF. The CDR3 DNA is TGCAGCGTTGACTTGGGGACAGGGAACACCGGGGAGCTGTTTTTT. This chain links TRBV29-1 with TRBJ2-2, with 8 positions matching TRBD1. V shed 3 bases and J 1 base; nucleotides not matched to a gene: 4. The CDR3 length is 15 residues. The germline V gene has CDR1 SQVTM and CDR2 ANQGSEA.

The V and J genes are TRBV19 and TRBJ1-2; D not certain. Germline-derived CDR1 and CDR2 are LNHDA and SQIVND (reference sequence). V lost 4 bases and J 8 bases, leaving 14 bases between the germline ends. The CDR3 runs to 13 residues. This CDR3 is CASSTLTYRGYTF. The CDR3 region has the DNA TGTGCCAGTAGTACACTCACATATAGGGGCTACACCTTC. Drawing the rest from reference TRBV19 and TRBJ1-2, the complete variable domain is DGGITQSPKYLFRKEGQNVTLSCEQNLNHDAMYWYRQDPGQGLRLIYYSQIVNDFQKGDIAEGYSVSREKKESFPLTVTSAQKNPTAFYLCASSTLTYRGYTFGSGTRLTVV.

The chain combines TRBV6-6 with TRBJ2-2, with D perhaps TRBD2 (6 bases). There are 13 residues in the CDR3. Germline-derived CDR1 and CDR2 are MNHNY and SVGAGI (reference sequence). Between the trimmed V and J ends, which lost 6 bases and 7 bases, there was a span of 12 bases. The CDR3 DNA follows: TGTGCCAGCAGGGGTGACGGGAGCGGGGAGCTGTTTTTT. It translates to CASRGDGSGELFF.

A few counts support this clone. CDR3 sequence reads: CAIKESGNQPQHF. In DNA, the CDR3 is TGTGCCATCAAGGAATCCGGTAATCAGCCCCAGCATTTT. The V and J genes are TRBV10-3 and TRBJ1-5, with no clear D. This CDR3 has 13 amino acids. Looked up from germline, CDR1 is ENHRY and CDR2 is SYGVKD. Trimming took 7 bases from V and 4 from J, leaving 11 bases between them.

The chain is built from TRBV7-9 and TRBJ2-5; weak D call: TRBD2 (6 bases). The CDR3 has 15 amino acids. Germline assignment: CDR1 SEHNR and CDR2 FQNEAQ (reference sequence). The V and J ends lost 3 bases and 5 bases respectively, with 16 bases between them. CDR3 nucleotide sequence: TGTGCCAGCAGCTTTACTAGCATCGCCGGGGAGACCCAGTACTTC. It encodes CASSFTSIAGETQYF.

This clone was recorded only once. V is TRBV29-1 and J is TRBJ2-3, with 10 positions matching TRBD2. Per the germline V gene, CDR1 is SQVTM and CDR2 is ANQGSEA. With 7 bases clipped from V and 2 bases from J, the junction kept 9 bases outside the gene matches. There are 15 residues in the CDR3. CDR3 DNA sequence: TGCAGCGGTCGTAGAGCGGGAGGGATCACAGATACGCAGTATTTT. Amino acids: CSGRRAGGITDTQYF.

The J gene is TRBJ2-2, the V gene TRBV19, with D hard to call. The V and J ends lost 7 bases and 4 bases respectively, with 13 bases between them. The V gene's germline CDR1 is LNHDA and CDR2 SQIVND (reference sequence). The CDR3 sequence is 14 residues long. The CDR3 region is CASTIWGRTGELFF. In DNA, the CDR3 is TGTGCCAGTACCATATGGGGTCGCACCGGGGAGCTGTTTTTT.

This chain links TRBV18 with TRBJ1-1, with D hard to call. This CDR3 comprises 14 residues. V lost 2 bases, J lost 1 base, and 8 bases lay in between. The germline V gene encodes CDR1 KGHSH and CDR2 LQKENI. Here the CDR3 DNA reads TGTGCCAGCTCACCAGTGCAGGCGAACACTGAAGCTTTCTTT. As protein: CASSPVQANTEAFF.

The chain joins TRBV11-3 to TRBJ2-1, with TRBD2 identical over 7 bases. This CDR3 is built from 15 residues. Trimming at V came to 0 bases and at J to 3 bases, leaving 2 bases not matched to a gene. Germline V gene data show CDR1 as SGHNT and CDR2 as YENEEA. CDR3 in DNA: TGTGCCAGCAGCTTAGATCGGGGGGACTACAATGAGCAGTTCTTC. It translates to CASSLDRGDYNEQFF. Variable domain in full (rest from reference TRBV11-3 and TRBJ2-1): EAGVVQSPRYKIIEKKQPVAFWCNPISGHNTLYWYLQNLGQGPELLIRYENEEAVDDSQLPKDRFSAERLKGVDSTLKIQPAELGDSAVYLCASSLDRGDYNEQFFGPGTRLTVL.

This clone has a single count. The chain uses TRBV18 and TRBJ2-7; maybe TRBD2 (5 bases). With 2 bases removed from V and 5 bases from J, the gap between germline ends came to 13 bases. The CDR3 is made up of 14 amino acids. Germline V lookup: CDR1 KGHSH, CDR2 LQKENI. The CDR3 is CASSPVGAEDEQYF. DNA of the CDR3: TGTGCCAGCTCACCAGTGGGAGCGGAGGACGAGCAGTACTTC.

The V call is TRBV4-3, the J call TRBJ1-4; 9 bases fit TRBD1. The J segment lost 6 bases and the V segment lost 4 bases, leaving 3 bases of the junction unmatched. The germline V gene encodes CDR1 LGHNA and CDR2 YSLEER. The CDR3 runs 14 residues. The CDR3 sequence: CASSLRTGDEKLFF. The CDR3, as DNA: TGCGCCAGCAGCCTCCGGACAGGGGATGAAAAACTGTTTTTT.

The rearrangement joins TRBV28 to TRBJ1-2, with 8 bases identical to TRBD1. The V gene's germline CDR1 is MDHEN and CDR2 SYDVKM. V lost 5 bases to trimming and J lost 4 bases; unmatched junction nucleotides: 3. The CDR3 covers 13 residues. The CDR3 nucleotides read TGTGCCAGCAGTGGACAGGGTGGCTATGGCTACACCTTC. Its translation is CASSGQGGYGYTF.

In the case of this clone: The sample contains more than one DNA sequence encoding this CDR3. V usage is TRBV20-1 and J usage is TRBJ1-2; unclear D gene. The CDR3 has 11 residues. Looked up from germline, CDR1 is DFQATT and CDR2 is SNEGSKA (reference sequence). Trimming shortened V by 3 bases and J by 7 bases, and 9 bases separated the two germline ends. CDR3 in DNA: TGCAGTGCTAGCGGGTTAGGTGGCTACACCTTC. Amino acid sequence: CSASGLGGYTF.

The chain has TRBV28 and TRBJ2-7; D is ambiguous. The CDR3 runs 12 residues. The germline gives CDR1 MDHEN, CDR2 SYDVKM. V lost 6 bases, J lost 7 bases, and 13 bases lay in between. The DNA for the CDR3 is TGTGCCAGCAGGGGTGTCCCGCCAGAGCAGTACTTC. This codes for CASRGVPPEQYF. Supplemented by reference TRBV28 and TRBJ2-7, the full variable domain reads DVKVTQSSRYLVKRTGEKVFLECVQDMDHENMFWYRQDPGLGLRLIYFSYDVKMKEKGDIPEGYSVSREKKERFSLILESASTNQTSMYLCASRGVPPEQYFGPGTRLTVT.

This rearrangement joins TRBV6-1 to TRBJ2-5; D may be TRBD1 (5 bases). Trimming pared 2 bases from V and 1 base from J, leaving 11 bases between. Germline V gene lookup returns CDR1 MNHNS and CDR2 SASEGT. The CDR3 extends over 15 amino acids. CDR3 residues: CASSELPRAQETQYF. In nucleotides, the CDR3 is TGTGCCAGCAGTGAACTCCCCAGGGCCCAAGAGACCCAGTACTTC.

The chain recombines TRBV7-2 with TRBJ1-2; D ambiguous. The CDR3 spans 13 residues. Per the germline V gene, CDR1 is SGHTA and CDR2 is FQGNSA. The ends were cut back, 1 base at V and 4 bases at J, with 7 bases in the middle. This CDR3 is CASSLETRYGYTF. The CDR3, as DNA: TGTGCCAGCAGCTTAGAGACACGCTATGGCTACACCTTC. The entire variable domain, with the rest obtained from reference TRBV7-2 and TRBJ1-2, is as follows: GAGVSQSPSNKVTEKGKDVELRCDPISGHTALYWYRQSLGQGLEFLIYFQGNSAPDKSGLPSDRFSAERTGGSVSTLTIQRTQQEDSAVYLCASSLETRYGYTFGSGTRLTVV.

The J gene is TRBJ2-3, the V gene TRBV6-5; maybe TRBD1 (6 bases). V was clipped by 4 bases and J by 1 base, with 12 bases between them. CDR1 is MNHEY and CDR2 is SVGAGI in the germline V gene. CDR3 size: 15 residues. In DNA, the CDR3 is TGTGCCAGCAGTTCCCACAGGGTGGGCACAGATACGCAGTATTTT. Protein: CASSSHRVGTDTQYF.

DNA of the CDR3: TGTGCCAGTAGTATAGAGTGGAGGGCAGGAGCAAAACTGTTTTTT. Protein sequence: CASSIEWRAGAKLFF. The chain employs TRBV19 and TRBJ1-4; no definite D call. The CDR3 extends over 15 amino acids. The germline V gene encodes CDR1 LNHDA and CDR2 SQIVND (reference sequence). Trimming removed 0 bases from V and 10 bases from J, with 15 bases in between.

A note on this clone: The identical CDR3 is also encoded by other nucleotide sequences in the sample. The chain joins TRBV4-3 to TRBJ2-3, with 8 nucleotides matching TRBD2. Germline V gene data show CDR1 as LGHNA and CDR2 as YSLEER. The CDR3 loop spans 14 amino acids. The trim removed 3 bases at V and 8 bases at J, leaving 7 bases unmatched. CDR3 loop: CASSQGTSGTTQYF. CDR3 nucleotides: TGCGCCAGCAGCCAGGGCACTAGCGGTACTACGCAGTATTTT.

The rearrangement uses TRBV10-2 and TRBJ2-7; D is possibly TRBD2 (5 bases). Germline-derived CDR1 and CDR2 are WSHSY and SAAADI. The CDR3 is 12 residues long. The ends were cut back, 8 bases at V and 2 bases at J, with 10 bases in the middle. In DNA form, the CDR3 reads TGCGCCAGCGGGAGCCAAGCCTACGAGCAGTACTTC. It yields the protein CASGSQAYEQYF.